The source of this TCR beta chain is a study of T cells after yellow fever vaccination. CDR1 and CDR2 (germline): LNHDA, SQIVND (reference sequence). This CDR3 is 16 amino acids long. With 5 bases clipped from V and 5 bases from J, the junction kept 13 bases outside the gene matches. Study-wide findings and caveats: Reappearance after the booster was observed for most primary-vaccination clones (roughly 97% CD4, over 75% CD8). Bulk-population clonotypes that are abundant could appear as contaminants in FACS-sorted repertoires.

In this sample, this clonotype turned up a few times. As yet, its antigen is unknown. The study made its TCR cDNA through 5'RACE template switching. That step introduced a universal primer site along with UMIs. TCRdb redid the calling of the 5' RACE reads with MiXCR, one entry per CDR3 protein. The sample comprises about 400,000 distinct CDR3 sequences, 6.2% of which are singletons, and 14% to 15% rests with the top ten. The chain couples TRBV19 to TRBJ1-1; 8 positions agree with TRBD1. This clonotype originated in a man in his thirties or forties who received the YFV17D yellow fever vaccine. This specimen consisted of PBMCs, obtained 5 days after the yellow fever booster vaccination. The CDR3 DNA sequence: TGTGCCAGTAGTGACGGACAGGGAGAGATATGGACTGAAGCTTTCTTT. Encoded protein: CASSDGQGEIWTEAFF.